These 20 T cell receptor beta chains came from one sample sequenced in a study of blood T cell repertoires in COVID-19. The assay was immunoSEQ multiplex PCR, and TCRdb's table has in-frame clones only and misses some. Here the sample spans 210,000 or so clones, 65% to 90% being singletons. Sequencing input: peripheral blood. These receptors came from a human donor in a cohort sampled during active COVID-19.

V gene TRBV11-3 combines with J gene TRBJ1-5; D not certain. The CDR3 runs 18 residues. Germline CDR1 SGHNT, CDR2 YENEEA. V gave up 4 bases and J gave up 4 bases, with 23 bases separating them. CDR3 coding DNA: TGTGCCAGCAGCTCGTCCTTTTTAGGGAGTCTCGGAAATCAGCCCCAGCATTTT. Protein sequence: CASSSSFLGSLGNQPQHF.

The chain combines TRBV5-4 with TRBJ2-1, with 11 nucleotides matching TRBD1. V lost 4 bases, J lost 6 bases, and 6 bases stayed unmatched. Germline V lookup: CDR1 SGHNT, CDR2 YYREEE (reference sequence). The CDR3 consists of 15 residues. The CDR3 sequence is CASSRGGTGGNEQFF. The CDR3 bases are TGTGCCAGCAGCAGGGGCGGGACAGGGGGCAATGAGCAGTTCTTC. The full variable domain, completed using reference TRBV5-4 and TRBJ2-1, is ETGVTQSPTHLIKTRGQQVTLRCSSQSGHNTVSWYQQALGQGPQFIFQYYREEENGRGNFPPRFSGLQFPNYSSELNVNALELDDSALYLCASSRGGTGGNEQFFGPGTRLTVL.

This rearrangement joins TRBV6-2 or TRBV6-3 to TRBJ2-1; a weak D match, TRBD1 (5 bases). CDR1 and CDR2 (germline): MNHEY, SVGEGT. The length of the CDR3 is 14 residues. With 5 bases removed from V and 6 bases from J, the gap between germline ends came to 14 bases. The CDR3 DNA sequence: TGTGCCAGCAGTAATCAACTTAGGGGCAATGAGCAGTTCTTC. This encodes CASSNQLRGNEQFF.

The chain is built from TRBV29-1 and TRBJ2-7; D is unclear. Trimming removed 4 bases at V and 6 bases at J, with 10 bases between. Looked up from germline, CDR1 is SQVTM and CDR2 is ANQGSEA. The CDR3 runs 11 residues. CDR3 DNA sequence: TGCAGCGTTGGGGCCATGGGCGAGCAGTACTTC. Its protein is CSVGAMGEQYF.

The CDR3, as DNA: TGTGCCAGCAGCAAAGACAGGATCTCTGGAAACACCATATATTTT. This sequence encodes CASSKDRISGNTIYF. The chain is built from TRBV2 and TRBJ1-3; weak D call: TRBD1 (6 bases). CDR1 is SNHLY and CDR2 is FYNNEI in the germline V gene. Trimming stripped 6 bases from V and 0 bases from J, with 12 bases between. This CDR3 has 15 amino acids.

This rearrangement joins TRBV7-2 to TRBJ1-6; TRBD1 matches 8 bases. This CDR3 spans 14 amino acids. V was clipped by 4 bases and J by 9 bases; unmatched bases: 5. CDR1 SGHTA and CDR2 FQGNSA come from the germline V gene. CDR3 residues: CASSWAGTGSPLHF. As DNA, the CDR3 is TGTGCCAGCAGCTGGGCCGGGACAGGTTCACCCCTCCACTTT. Full variable domain (rest looked up from reference TRBV7-2 and TRBJ1-6): GAGVSQSPSNKVTEKGKDVELRCDPISGHTALYWYRQSLGQGLEFLIYFQGNSAPDKSGLPSDRFSAERTGGSVSTLTIQRTQQEDSAVYLCASSWAGTGSPLHFGNGTRLTVT.

The V gene is TRBV18, the J gene TRBJ1-5; D perhaps matches TRBD1 (5 bases). Germline V lookup: CDR1 KGHSH, CDR2 LQKENI. V was cut by 5 bases and J by 6 bases, with 26 bases left in between. The CDR3 has 18 amino acids. The CDR3 loop is CASSGQRLDRGFAQPQHF. The CDR3 DNA follows: TGTGCCAGCTCAGGTCAACGGTTAGACAGAGGATTTGCTCAGCCCCAGCATTTT.

The rearrangement uses TRBV19 and TRBJ1-2; D call uncertain. This CDR3 contains 16 residues. V was pared by 2 bases and J by 1 base, with 14 bases between. Germline lookup yields CDR1 LNHDA and CDR2 SQIVND (reference sequence). The CDR3, as DNA: TGTGCCAGTAGTATAAGAGGTGGAAGTTTTAACTATGGCTACACCTTC. Its protein is CASSIRGGSFNYGYTF.

The gene calls are TRBV6-2 or TRBV6-3 and TRBJ2-7; 7 bases are shared with TRBD2. The CDR3 is made up of 16 amino acids. From germline, CDR1 is MNHEY and CDR2 SVGEGT. V lost 4 bases to trimming and J lost 3 bases; unmatched junction nucleotides: 12. The CDR3 loop is CASSSLMGEGLYEQYF. CDR3 nucleotides: TGTGCCAGCAGTTCCCTGATGGGGGAGGGCCTCTACGAGCAGTACTTC.

The V call is TRBV18, the J call TRBJ2-2; TRBD2 matches 10 bases. V dropped 3 bases and J dropped 6; count of bases not matched to a gene: 1. Germline values: CDR1 KGHSH, CDR2 LQKENI. The CDR3 contains 14 residues. The CDR3 is CASSPGTSAGELFF. CDR3 nucleotide sequence: TGTGCCAGCTCACCCGGGACTAGCGCCGGGGAGCTGTTTTTT. Using reference TRBV18 and TRBJ2-2 for the parts outside the CDR3, the full variable domain is NAGVMQNPRHLVRRRGQEARLRCSPMKGHSHVYWYRQLPEEGLKFMVYLQKENIIDESGMPKERFSAEFPKEGPSILRIQQVVRGDSAAYFCASSPGTSAGELFFGEGSRLTVL.

This chain connects TRBV24-1 to TRBJ1-2; TRBD1 matches 7 bases. The CDR3 runs 13 residues. The V gene end was trimmed by 7 bases and the J gene end by 5 bases; junction bases not matched to a gene: 6. Germline V gives CDR1 KGHDR, CDR2 SFDVKD. The CDR3 sequence: CATSSTGTYGYTF. The CDR3 nucleotides read TGTGCCACCAGCTCGACAGGGACGTATGGCTACACCTTC.

Only one count was recorded for this clone. V is TRBV9 and J is TRBJ2-7; TRBD2 agrees at 9 bases. The CDR3 is 14 amino acids. Germline loops: CDR1 SGDLS, CDR2 YYNGEE. V was pared by 0 bases and J by 6 bases, with 4 bases of the junction left unmatched. The CDR3 reads CASSVAGTSSEQYF. DNA for the CDR3: TGTGCCAGCAGCGTAGCGGGGACTAGCAGCGAGCAGTACTTC.

By proportion, this clone is medium-sized (0.01 to 0.1%). This chain joins TRBV6-4 and TRBJ1-1, with D maybe TRBD1 (5 bases). The CDR3 loop spans 13 amino acids. V shed 3 bases and J shed 2 bases, with 7 bases lying between them. The germline V gene has CDR1 MRHNA and CDR2 SNTAGT. The CDR3 region has the DNA TGTGCCAGCAGTGAACAGGATAACACTGAAGCTTTCTTT. This gives the protein CASSEQDNTEAFF.

The rearrangement uses TRBV9 and TRBJ2-5; 13 positions agree with TRBD2. Trimming took 3 bases from V and 1 from J; bases not matched to a gene: 3. The V gene's germline CDR1 is SGDLS and CDR2 YYNGEE. The CDR3 covers 16 residues. DNA of the CDR3: TGTGCCAGCAGCGCCTGGACTAGCGGGAGCCAAGAGACCCAGTACTTC. Protein sequence: CASSAWTSGSQETQYF.

This clone was recorded only once. The V call is TRBV4-2, the J call TRBJ2-3; D is possibly TRBD1 or TRBD2 (5 bases each). V was pared by 10 bases and J by 2 bases, with 13 bases between. Germline CDR1 LGHNA, CDR2 YNFKEQ. This CDR3 region has 13 residues. CDR3 DNA: TGTGCCACCAACCAGGGAGCCACAGATACGCAGTATTTT. Protein: CATNQGATDTQYF.

The chain joins TRBV2 to TRBJ2-7, with 9 nucleotides matching TRBD2. CDR1 and CDR2 from the germline V gene are SNHLY and FYNNEI. After removal of 7 bases from V and 4 bases from J, the junction contained 5 bases not matched to a gene. CDR3 length: 13 amino acids. The CDR3 reads CASIPSGNYEQYF. CDR3 nucleotides: TGTGCCAGCATTCCTAGCGGGAATTACGAGCAGTACTTC.

The chain uses TRBV18 and TRBJ2-3; 14 nucleotides match TRBD2. V gave up 3 bases and J gave up 2 bases; unmatched junction bases: 10. The CDR3 consists of 19 residues. Germline V CDR1 and CDR2: KGHSH, LQKENI. This chain's CDR3 is CASSPRPGLAGANTDTQYF. The CDR3 nucleotides read TGTGCCAGCTCACCCAGACCGGGACTAGCGGGAGCTAACACAGATACGCAGTATTTT.

The rearrangement joins TRBV4-1 to TRBJ2-7; D perhaps matches TRBD1 (6 bases). This CDR3 is built from 15 residues. Germline loops: CDR1 MGHRA, CDR2 YSYEKL. V was cut by 1 base and J by 2 bases, with 12 bases left in between. The CDR3 DNA follows: TGCGCCAGCAGCCAAGCACAGGGTATTGCCTACGAGCAGTACTTC. Translating gives CASSQAQGIAYEQYF.

This clone is medium-sized by share. This chain joins TRBV27 and TRBJ2-1, with D hard to call. The CDR3 totals 15 residues. CDR1 and CDR2 (germline): MNHEY, SMNVEV (reference sequence). Trimming took 5 bases from V and 2 from J, leaving 13 bases between them. The CDR3 sequence is CASSPDWPTYNEQFF. Here the CDR3 DNA reads TGTGCCAGCAGTCCTGACTGGCCGACCTACAATGAGCAGTTCTTC.

The J gene is TRBJ2-7, the V gene TRBV27, with 7 bases lining up with TRBD2. CDR3 length: 15 residues. Germline values: CDR1 MNHEY, CDR2 SMNVEV (reference sequence). V was pared by 1 base and J by 1 base, with 4 bases of the junction left unmatched. CDR3 residues: CASSLLGGGSYEQYF. CDR3 DNA sequence: TGTGCCAGCAGTTTATTGGGGGGGGGATCCTACGAGCAGTACTTC.